This is a list of T cell receptor beta chains from one sample in a study of blood T cell repertoires in COVID-19. Libraries were prepared by immunoSEQ multiplex PCR; TCRdb keeps only in-frame clonotypes and omits some of them. The sample shows 100,000 or so clones, about 85% of them seen only once. The sequenced sample was peripheral blood. Receptor source: a human donor in a cohort sampled during active COVID-19. CDR3s include the opening cysteine and the closing phenylalanine or tryptophan. D genes are given only for firm matches. The listing skips clone size in some rows; elsewhere it reads once, few, many or a size class.

J gene,V gene,clone size,D gene,CDR3 DNA,CDR3 protein
TRBJ1-1,TRBV21-1,-,-,TGTGCCAGCAGCAAAGAGGCCGGGGGTGGCACTGAAGCTTTCTTT,CASSKEAGGGTEAFF
TRBJ2-7,TRBV5-5,once,-,TGTGCCAGCAGCTTCTCAGGGGACCCCTACGAGCAGTACTTC,CASSFSGDPYEQYF
TRBJ1-3,TRBV7-6,-,-,TGTGCCAGCAGCTTAGCGGCAGCGCGAAGCTCTGGAAACACCATATATTTT,CASSLAAARSSGNTIYF
TRBJ2-4,TRBV5-8,-,-,TGTGCCAGCAGCTCCCTCCGGGACCAGGGAGGCAACATTCAGTACTTC,CASSSLRDQGGNIQYF
TRBJ1-2,TRBV2,-,-,TGTGCCAGCAGTGAAGGCAGCTATGGCTACACCTTC,CASSEGSYGYTF
TRBJ2-3,TRBV28,-,-,TGTGCCAGCAGCTCAGTGGGGCGGACAGATACGCAGTATTTT,CASSSVGRTDTQYF
TRBJ2-2,TRBV6-6,-,TRBD2,TGTGCCAGCAGTGACCGTAGCGGGAGGACCGGGGAGCTGTTTTTT,CASSDRSGRTGELFF
TRBJ2-7,TRBV6-5,-,-,TGTGCCAGCAGTTACTCTTACGGCGGGAACTACGAGCAGTACTTC,CASSYSYGGNYEQYF
TRBJ2-6,TRBV5-1,-,-,TGCGCCAGCACCACCACAGGTGCTGGGGCCAACGTCCTGACTTTC,CASTTTGAGANVLTF
TRBJ1-5,TRBV28,-,-,TGTGCCAGCAGTTTAGGCGGCAGGGATCAGCCCCAGCATTTT,CASSLGGRDQPQHF
TRBJ2-2,TRBV5-1,-,-,TGCGCCAGCAGCCCCCCGACTAGGGACACCGGGGAGCTGTTTTTT,CASSPPTRDTGELFF
TRBJ2-2,TRBV29-1,-,-,TGCAGCGGCGCAGGGTGGGGGGAGCTGTTTTTT,CSGAGWGELFF
TRBJ2-3,TRBV7-8,few,-,TGTGCCAGCAGTTCTAGCGATTCAGATACGCAGTATTTT,CASSSSDSDTQYF
TRBJ2-1,TRBV19,once,-,TGTGCCAGTAGCGACCGGGACACGTACAATGAGCAGTTCTTC,CASSDRDTYNEQFF
TRBJ2-2,TRBV19,-,-,TGTGCCAGTAGTATTAGGGACTTAAACACCGGGGAGCTGTTTTTT,CASSIRDLNTGELFF
TRBJ2-3,TRBV13,-,-,TGTGCCAGCAGACCAACCGGGAGACCCCTCACAGATACGCAGTATTTT,CASRPTGRPLTDTQYF
TRBJ2-5,TRBV11-3,-,TRBD2,TGTGCCAGCAGCTTAGGGGGGACTATGGAGACCCAGTACTTC,CASSLGGTMETQYF
TRBJ2-5,TRBV3-1/TRBV3-2,once,TRBD2,TGTGCCAGCAGCCAAGGAAGGACAATAGCGGGGTGGTCAGAGACCCAGTACTTC,CASSQGRTIAGWSETQYF
TRBJ2-7,TRBV5-1,few,TRBD1,TGCGCCAGCAGCTTGGGGCAGGGGGATTGGTACGAGCAGTACTTC,CASSLGQGDWYEQYF
TRBJ2-7,TRBV18,-,-,TGTGCCAGCTCACCACCAATTTTGGGACACAGGGTAACCTACGAGCAGTACTTC,CASSPPILGHRVTYEQYF
TRBJ2-7,TRBV18,-,-,TGTGCCAGCTCACCACCGAACACGGGCTCCTACGAGCAGTACTTC,CASSPPNTGSYEQYF
TRBJ2-4,TRBV5-6,-,TRBD1,TGTGCCAGCAGCTTTAGTGCCAGGGGGTTAAACATTCAGTACTTC,CASSFSARGLNIQYF
TRBJ2-3,TRBV5-4,-,-,TGTGCCAGCAGCCCAGGACAGAGAGGAGACACAGATACGCAGTATTTT,CASSPGQRGDTDTQYF
TRBJ2-7,TRBV18,few,-,TGTGCCAGCTCATTTCAGGGGGAGCAGTACTTC,CASSFQGEQYF
TRBJ2-7,TRBV13,-,-,TGTGCCAGCAGCTTGGTACAGGCCTTATCCTACGAGCAGTACTTC,CASSLVQALSYEQYF
TRBJ2-1,TRBV5-6,-,TRBD2,TGTGCCAGCAGTCTGCCTGCGGGAGGATACAATGAGCAGTTCTTC,CASSLPAGGYNEQFF
TRBJ2-3,TRBV9,-,-,TGTGCCAGCAGCGTAGAAGCTAGCGAGGGCTTGCAGTATTTT,CASSVEASEGLQYF
TRBJ2-7,TRBV15,-,-,TGTGCCACAACCCGGGCCGCGGGTGAGACCTACGAGCAGTACTTC,CATTRAAGETYEQYF
TRBJ2-7,TRBV19,-,TRBD1,TGTGCCAGTAGTGCCGGGACAGGGAACTACGAGCAGTACTTC,CASSAGTGNYEQYF
TRBJ1-1,TRBV9,-,-,TGTGCCAGCAGCGTAGATCCCGCTAGGAACACTGAAGCTTTCTTT,CASSVDPARNTEAFF
TRBJ2-1,TRBV9,-,-,TGTGCCAGCACGGGGAGTCAATCCTACAATGAGCAGTTCTTC,CASTGSQSYNEQFF
TRBJ2-1,TRBV7-9,-,-,TGTGCCAGCAGCTCCCGAGCTCCGAACCACGGGGACAATGAGCAGTTCTTC,CASSSRAPNHGDNEQFF
TRBJ2-7,TRBV5-1,-,TRBD2,TGCGCCAGCAGCTTGTCCAGCGGGAGGGTCTCCTACGAGCAGTACTTC,CASSLSSGRVSYEQYF
TRBJ2-5,TRBV24-1,-,TRBD1,TGTGCCACCAGTGATTTGAGGACAGGCAAAGGGGAGACCCAGTACTTC,CATSDLRTGKGETQYF
TRBJ2-7,TRBV5-1,-,-,TGCGCCAGCAGCTCGGACGGGACATTAACCTACGAGCAGTACTTC,CASSSDGTLTYEQYF
TRBJ1-5,TRBV12-3/TRBV12-4,few,-,TGTGCCAGCACACGGACAGTTAATCAGCCCCAGCATTTT,CASTRTVNQPQHF
TRBJ2-3,TRBV5-1,-,-,TGCGCCAGCAGGGCATATAAGACAGATACGCAGTATTTT,CASRAYKTDTQYF
TRBJ2-3,TRBV29-1,few,-,TGCAGCGTTGAAGCCCGTTCCAGCACAGATACGCAGTATTTT,CSVEARSSTDTQYF
TRBJ1-1,TRBV28,-,TRBD1,TGTGCCAGCAGTTTAACGGGACAGCTATCCGAGACTTTCTTT,CASSLTGQLSETFF
TRBJ2-3,TRBV2,-,TRBD2,TGTGCCAGCAGCGAGACTAGCGGGAGTTCGCTAGGCACAGATACGCAGTATTTT,CASSETSGSSLGTDTQYF
TRBJ2-3,TRBV28,-,TRBD2,TGTGCCAGCGCGGAAGCGGGGGGAGATACGCAGTATTTT,CASAEAGGDTQYF
TRBJ2-1,TRBV19,-,TRBD1,TGTGCCAGTAGACCGCCGGGACAGGGGGCGAAAGAGCTCTACAATGAGCAGTTCTTC,CASRPPGQGAKELYNEQFF
TRBJ1-5,TRBV6-5,-,-,TGTGCCAGCAGTTACCTGGGCGTAGGGCCCCAGCATTTT,CASSYLGVGPQHF
TRBJ2-3,TRBV11-1,-,TRBD2,TGTGCCAGCAGCCACGGGACTAGCGGAACCACAGATACGCAGTATTTT,CASSHGTSGTTDTQYF
TRBJ2-3,TRBV7-2,-,-,TGTGCCAGCAGCTTTAGCAGTCAAGATACGCAGTATTTT,CASSFSSQDTQYF
TRBJ2-7,TRBV21-1,-,-,TGTGCCAGCAGCAAAGGGTCCGGGACAGGGGGCTACGAGCAGTACTTC,CASSKGSGTGGYEQYF
TRBJ2-7,TRBV6-5,-,TRBD2,TGTGCCACCACCCCACTAGCGGGAGAATACGAGCAGTACTTC,CATTPLAGEYEQYF
TRBJ1-4,TRBV28,-,-,TGTGCCAGCAGTCCCCCGGACGGAGGAAAAGAAAAACTGTTTTTT,CASSPPDGGKEKLFF
TRBJ2-5,TRBV7-6,-,TRBD1,TGTGCCAGCAGCTCGGGACAGATCCCTTACCAAGAGACCCAGTACTTC,CASSSGQIPYQETQYF
TRBJ2-3,TRBV5-1,-,TRBD2,TGCGCCAGCAGTCCGAGAACTAGCGGGAGTGCAGATACGCAGTATTTT,CASSPRTSGSADTQYF
TRBJ2-5,TRBV2,-,TRBD2,TGTGCCAGCAGCCCCGCTAGCGGTGGGGAGACCCAGTACTTC,CASSPASGGETQYF
TRBJ2-3,TRBV9,-,TRBD2,TGTGCCAGCGGAAGCGGGAGGCTAAGCACAGATACGCAGTATTTT,CASGSGRLSTDTQYF
TRBJ2-1,TRBV6-1,-,TRBD1,TGTGCCAGCAGTGAAGGCCCAGGGGGCTATGAGCAGTTCTTC,CASSEGPGGYEQFF
TRBJ1-4,TRBV7-2,-,-,TGTGCCAGCAGCTTAGGCAGGTCGAATGAAAAACTGTTTTTT,CASSLGRSNEKLFF
TRBJ2-5,TRBV7-8,-,TRBD2,TGTGCCAGCAGCTCCAGCGGGGCGGGGGATCAAGAGACCCAGTACTTC,CASSSSGAGDQETQYF
TRBJ2-1,TRBV10-1,-,TRBD2,TGCGCCAGCAGTACAGTTTCGGGGGGTGGCGAGCTGTTCTTC,CASSTVSGGGELFF
TRBJ2-5,TRBV7-9,-,-,TGTGCCAGCAGCTTAGTGGCGGCCCACCAAGAGACCCAGTACTTC,CASSLVAAHQETQYF
TRBJ2-7,TRBV25-1,many,TRBD1,TGTGCCAGCAGTGATCCGGGACAGGGCAAGTCCTACGAGCAGTACTTC,CASSDPGQGKSYEQYF
TRBJ2-1,TRBV5-6,-,-,TGTGCCAGCAGCTTGTATTCCCTTTACAATGAGCAGTTCTTC,CASSLYSLYNEQFF